Each of the 22 T cell receptor beta chains below was sequenced from the same sample in a study of T cells in Graves' hyperthyroidism and ophthalmopathy. Using RNA transcripts as the source, TCR beta CDR3 regions were amplified. Researchers ran a first-round RT-PCR on the TCR CDR3 using the HTBI primer set. TCRdb re-derived calls from the multiplex PCR reads in MiXCR, one entry per CDR3 protein. The table records around 350,000 distinct CDR3 sequences, 13% of them present only once. Sequencing was done on a sample of blood. The source of these receptors is a woman aged 18 to 35 with Graves' hyperthyroidism.

V gene TRBV29-1 combines with J gene TRBJ2-1; perhaps D is TRBD1 or TRBD2 (5 bases each). CDR3 length equals 13 residues. V shed 3 bases and J shed 14 bases, with 20 bases lying between them. Germline V CDR1 and CDR2: SQVTM, ANQGSEA. The chain's CDR3 is CSVDRARDGAEFF. The CDR3 DNA reads TGCAGCGTTGACAGGGCGAGGGATGGGGCCGAGTTCTTC.

This clonotype was counted at least ten times. This sequence joins TRBV18 and TRBJ2-1; 9 positions agree with TRBD2. There are 14 residues in the CDR3. The J segment lost 7 bases and the V segment lost 3 bases, leaving 4 bases of the junction unmatched. CDR1 KGHSH and CDR2 LQKENI come from the germline V gene. The CDR3 loop reads CASSPGGLANEQFF. The DNA for the CDR3 is TGTGCCAGCTCACCGGGGGGACTAGCTAATGAGCAGTTCTTC.

This clonotype was detected many times. This chain uses TRBV7-8 with TRBJ1-2; D gene unclear. V was clipped by 5 bases and J by 7 bases, with 23 bases between them. Germline assignment: CDR1 SGHVS and CDR2 FQNEAQ. This CDR3 is built from 16 residues. CDR3 in DNA: TGTGCCAGCAGCCCTTCTCTTGGTCGGGGAAAGGGTGGCTACACCTTC. It specifies CASSPSLGRGKGGYTF.

This clonotype was found many times. This chain uses TRBV20-1 with TRBJ1-5; 9 bases fit TRBD1. The CDR3 is 14 amino acids. Germline values: CDR1 DFQATT, CDR2 SNEGSKA (reference sequence). Trimming took 5 bases from V and 7 from J; bases not matched to a gene: 9. The DNA for the CDR3 is TGCAGTGCTGACCGGGACAGGGAAGGGCAGCCCCAGCATTTT. It specifies CSADRDREGQPQHF.

The chain has TRBV27 and TRBJ1-6; 11 bases agree with TRBD1. The CDR3 has 15 amino acids. V dropped 6 bases and J dropped 10; count of bases not matched to a gene: 8. From germline, CDR1 is MNHEY and CDR2 SMNVEV (reference sequence). The CDR3 DNA follows: TGTGCCAGCAGCCCACGGACAGGGGGCCGCTCACCCCTCCACTTT. Its translation is CASSPRTGGRSPLHF.

The J gene is TRBJ2-7, the V gene TRBV5-4; 8 nucleotides match TRBD1. The CDR3 sequence is 15 residues long. Germline V gene data show CDR1 as SGHNT and CDR2 as YYREEE (reference sequence). The ends lost 0 bases at V and 2 bases at J; junction bases unmatched: 4. CDR3 loop: CASSLETGEAYEQYF. The DNA of the CDR3 is TGTGCCAGCAGCTTGGAGACAGGGGAGGCCTACGAGCAGTACTTC.

This clonotype was observed many times. This may be a read error, as it is one base from a much larger clone. The rearrangement uses TRBV28 and TRBJ1-2; 8 bases are shared with TRBD1. Trimming removed 7 bases from V and 0 bases from J; junction bases left unmatched: 16. This CDR3 is built from 18 residues. Germline CDR1 MDHEN, CDR2 SYDVKM. The DNA for the CDR3 is TGTGCCAGCATTTTTCTTCAGGGGGCAGGGGGACCTAACTATGGCTACACCTTC. Translated, it gives CASIFLQGAGGPNYGYTF.

This clonotype occurred many times. J is TRBJ2-1 and V is TRBV7-9, with 7 bases identical to TRBD1. With 7 bases clipped from V and 6 bases from J, the junction kept 12 bases outside the gene matches. The CDR3 length is 15 residues. Germline CDR1 is SEHNR and CDR2 is FQNEAQ (reference sequence). DNA of the CDR3: TGTGCCAGCACCCAGACGTACAGGGGCTCCAATGAGCAGTTCTTC. Amino acid sequence: CASTQTYRGSNEQFF.

J is TRBJ1-5 and V is TRBV6-1; no clear D gene. The CDR3 consists of 12 residues. From germline, CDR1 is MNHNS and CDR2 SASEGT. Trimming took 4 bases from V and 11 from J, leaving 12 bases between them. The CDR3 is CASSGVRLSQHF. In DNA, the CDR3 is TGTGCCAGCAGTGGGGTTCGTTTGTCCCAGCATTTT.

This clonotype was detected ten times or more. This chain uses TRBV28 with TRBJ1-6, with D unclear. The CDR3 extends over 14 amino acids. Trimming removed 2 bases from V and 6 bases from J, with 8 bases in between. The germline V gene has CDR1 MDHEN and CDR2 SYDVKM. CDR3 region: CASSLGRLNSPLHF. The CDR3 region has the DNA TGTGCCAGCAGTTTAGGACGGCTTAATTCACCCCTCCACTTT.

This sequence joins TRBV6-6 and TRBJ2-7; 9 bases match TRBD1. V lost 2 bases and J lost 3; bases outside the gene matches: 8. The CDR3 totals 16 residues. Germline V lookup: CDR1 MNHNY, CDR2 SVGAGI (reference sequence). The CDR3 DNA reads TGTGCCAGCAGTTACGCCAGACCGGGACAGGGCTACGAGCAGTACTTC. It codes for CASSYARPGQGYEQYF.

At least ten counts were recorded for this clonotype. The chain employs TRBV28 and TRBJ2-5; 10 nucleotides agree with TRBD2. The V and J ends lost 8 bases and 2 bases, in that order; junction bases with no gene match: 5. The CDR3 contains 14 residues. Germline assignment: CDR1 MDHEN and CDR2 SYDVKM. For the CDR3, the DNA is TGTGCCAGCTTTGCAGCGGGGGGGCAAGAGACCCAGTACTTC. As protein: CASFAAGGQETQYF.

In this sample, this clonotype turned up many times. This chain links TRBV5-1 with TRBJ1-6; TRBD1 might be the D (6 bases). Between the trimmed V and J ends, which lost 3 bases and 7 bases, there was a span of 20 bases. The CDR3 has 17 residues. In germline, CDR1 is SGHRS, CDR2 YFSETQ. CDR3 loop: CASSSGWAGAVNSPLHF. The CDR3 coding sequence is TGCGCCAGCAGCTCAGGCTGGGCAGGGGCCGTAAATTCACCCCTCCACTTT.

The table lists this clonotype with a few counts. The V and J genes are TRBV10-3 and TRBJ2-6; 10 nucleotides align to TRBD1. J lost 2 bases, V lost 3 bases, and 7 bases had no gene match. This CDR3 comprises 18 residues. CDR1 is ENHRY and CDR2 is SYGVKD in the germline V gene. This chain's CDR3 is CAISDLGQGSPGANVLTF. The DNA of the CDR3 is TGTGCCATCAGTGACTTGGGACAGGGGTCCCCTGGGGCCAACGTCCTGACTTTC.

This clonotype was counted many times. The rearrangement joins TRBV7-3 to TRBJ2-3; 11 positions agree with TRBD2. The CDR3 loop spans 16 amino acids. V shed 2 bases, J shed 5 bases, and the junction held 6 bases outside the gene matches. The germline gives CDR1 SGHTA, CDR2 FQGTGA. The CDR3 region is CASSLWVAGGLDTQYF. The DNA for the CDR3 is TGTGCCAGCAGCTTATGGGTAGCGGGGGGGCTAGATACGCAGTATTTT. The whole variable domain, remainder taken from reference TRBV7-3 and TRBJ2-3, is GAGVSQTPSNKVTEKGKYVELRCDPISGHTALYWYRQSLGQGPEFLIYFQGTGAADDSGLPNDRFFAVRPEGSVSTLKIQRTERGDSAVYLCASSLWVAGGLDTQYFGPGTRLTVL.

This clonotype was recorded at least ten times. CDR3: CASSESGSGTQYF. CDR3 DNA: TGTGCCAGCAGTGAGAGCGGGAGTGGGACCCAGTACTTC. The rearrangement uses TRBV6-1 and TRBJ2-5; 8 nucleotides match TRBD2. From germline, CDR1 is MNHNS and CDR2 SASEGT. The CDR3 loop spans 13 amino acids. The V segment lost 3 bases and the J segment 7 bases; nucleotides outside the gene matches: 4.

This clonotype showed up just a few times. A single base separates this from a much larger clone, so it may be a read error. This chain links TRBV12-3 or TRBV12-4 with TRBJ2-5, with no clear D. The CDR3 contains 14 residues. Here the CDR3 reads CAGSLDPGQETQYF. CDR3 coding DNA: TGTGCCGGCAGTTTAGATCCAGGACAAGAGACCCAGTACTTC.

This clonotype was counted many times. Here the CDR3 reads CAWSVLAGGHTDTQYF. CDR3 bases: TGTGCCTGGAGTGTACTAGCGGGAGGGCACACAGATACGCAGTATTTT. The J gene is TRBJ2-3, the V gene TRBV30, with 13 bases aligning to TRBD2. CDR1 GTSNPN and CDR2 SVGIG come from the germline V gene (reference sequence). This CDR3 spans 16 amino acids. After removal of 0 bases from V and 2 bases from J, the junction contained 2 bases not matched to a gene.

This clonotype was detected ten times or more. The rearrangement joins TRBV20-1 to TRBJ1-2, with D maybe TRBD1 (6 bases). Germline V lookup: CDR1 DFQATT, CDR2 SNEGSKA (reference sequence). CDR3 size: 11 residues. The V and J ends lost 6 bases and 4 bases respectively, with 9 bases between them. The CDR3 loop is CSAQGFYGYTF. The CDR3 nucleotides read TGCAGTGCCCAGGGGTTCTATGGCTACACCTTC.

The rearrangement joins TRBV7-6 to TRBJ2-1; 7 nucleotides line up with TRBD2. The CDR3 consists of 15 residues. Germline CDR1 SGHVS, CDR2 FNYEAQ. Trimming took 2 bases from V and 5 from J; bases not matched to a gene: 6. The CDR3: CASSLTSGVHNEQFF. In nucleotides, the CDR3 is TGTGCCAGCAGCTTAACCAGCGGGGTCCACAATGAGCAGTTCTTC.

This clonotype was recorded many times. V gene TRBV6-1 combines with J gene TRBJ2-5; 7 positions match TRBD2. J gave up 0 bases and V 4 bases, and 5 bases lay outside the gene matches. CDR1 is MNHNS, CDR2 SASEGT, per germline. The CDR3 covers 15 residues. The CDR3 region is CASSVSSGDQETQYF. The DNA for the CDR3 is TGTGCCAGCAGTGTCTCTAGCGGAGACCAAGAGACCCAGTACTTC.

The V call is TRBV15, the J call TRBJ2-1; D is possibly TRBD2 (6 bases). From germline, CDR1 is LNHNV and CDR2 YYDKDF (reference sequence). Trimming took off 3 bases at V and 1 base at J, with 13 bases between the two ends. CDR3 length: 16 residues. DNA for the CDR3: TGTGCCACCAGCAGCGTTGGGGCGGGATCCTACAATGAGCAGTTCTTC. It yields the protein CATSSVGAGSYNEQFF.